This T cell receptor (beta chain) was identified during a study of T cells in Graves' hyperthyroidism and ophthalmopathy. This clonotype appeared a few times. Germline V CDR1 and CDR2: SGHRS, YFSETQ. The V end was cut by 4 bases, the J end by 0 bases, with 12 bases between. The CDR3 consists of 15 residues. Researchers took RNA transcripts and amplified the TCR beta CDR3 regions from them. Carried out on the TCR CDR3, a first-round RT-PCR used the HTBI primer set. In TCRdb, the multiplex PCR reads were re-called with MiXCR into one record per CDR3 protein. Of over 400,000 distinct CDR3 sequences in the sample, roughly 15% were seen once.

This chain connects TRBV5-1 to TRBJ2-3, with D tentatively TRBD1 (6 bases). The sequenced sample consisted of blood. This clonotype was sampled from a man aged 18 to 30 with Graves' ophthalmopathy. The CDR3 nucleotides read TGCGCCAGCAGCCCCCTAAGGGGGAGCACAGATACGCAGTATTTT. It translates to CASSPLRGSTDTQYF.